This TCR beta chain emerged from a study of T cell responses to AZD1222 COVID-19 vaccine. The method was immunoSEQ multiplex PCR; TCRdb's version includes in-frame clones alone and lacks a portion of them. The profile covers roughly 140,000 clones, with roughly 88% appearing a single time and more than 2% taken by the ten largest. Notes on this clone: Antigen: not known.

Whole-study findings and limits: Nearly half of spike-specific TCRs reportedly go after variant regions that carry no mutations.

V gave up 2 bases and J gave up 1 base, with 5 bases separating them. This CDR3 has 13 residues. The germline gives CDR1 MNHNS, CDR2 SASEGT. The sequenced sample was peripheral blood, obtained on day 0 of AZD1222 vaccination. The chain has TRBV6-1 and TRBJ1-1; D is ambiguous. The receptor was isolated from an adult in good health. The CDR3 protein is CASSESRNTEAFF. As DNA, the CDR3 is TGTGCCAGCAGTGAAAGCAGGAACACTGAAGCTTTCTTT.